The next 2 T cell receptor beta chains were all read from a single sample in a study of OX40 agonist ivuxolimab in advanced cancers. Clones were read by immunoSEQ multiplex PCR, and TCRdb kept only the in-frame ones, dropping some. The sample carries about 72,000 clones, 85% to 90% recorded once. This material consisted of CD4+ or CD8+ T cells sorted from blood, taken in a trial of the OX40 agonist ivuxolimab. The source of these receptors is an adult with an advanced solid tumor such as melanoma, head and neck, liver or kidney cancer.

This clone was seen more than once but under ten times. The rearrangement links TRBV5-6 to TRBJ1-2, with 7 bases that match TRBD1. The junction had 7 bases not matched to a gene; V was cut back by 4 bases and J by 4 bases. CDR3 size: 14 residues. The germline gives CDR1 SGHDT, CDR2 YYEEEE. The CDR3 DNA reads TGTGCCAGCAGCCTCACAGGGGCAACCTATGGCTACACCTTC. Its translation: CASSLTGATYGYTF.

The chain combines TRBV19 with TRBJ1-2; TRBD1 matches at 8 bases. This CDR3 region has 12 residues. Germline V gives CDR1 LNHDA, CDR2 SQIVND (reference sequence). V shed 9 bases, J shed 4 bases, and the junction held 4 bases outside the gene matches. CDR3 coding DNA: TGTGCCAGCCTGACAGGGGCCTATGGCTACACCTTC. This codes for CASLTGAYGYTF.